A single TCR beta chain is shown here with its context. Antigen: not known. Diagnoses were made from clinical symptoms, serum measures (thyroxine and TRAb), thyroid ultrasound and orbital computed tomography. These data belong to a study of T cells in Graves' hyperthyroidism and ophthalmopathy. Overall study findings and caveats: For ophthalmopathy, model prediction preceded onset by a median around six months. Most thyroid clonotypes expanded above 0.001 appeared in blood too.

Germline V gene lookup returns CDR1 LNHDA and CDR2 SQIVND (reference sequence). CDR3 size: 15 residues. V dropped 5 bases and J dropped 4 bases, with 15 bases sitting between them. RNA transcripts served as the template for amplifying TCR beta CDR3 regions. First-round RT-PCR of the TCR CDR3 relied on the HTBI primer set. TCRdb processed the multiplex PCR reads anew with MiXCR; each CDR3 protein has one entry. The sample records roughly 740,000 distinct CDR3 sequences, less than 20% being singletons. V gene TRBV19 combines with J gene TRBJ2-1; D unresolved. The receptor comes from a man between 18 and 29 years old with Graves' hyperthyroidism. Sequenced: blood. CDR3 protein: CASSPSPGLYNEQFF. In nucleotides, the CDR3 is TGTGCCAGTAGTCCCTCCCCAGGCCTATACAATGAGCAGTTCTTC.